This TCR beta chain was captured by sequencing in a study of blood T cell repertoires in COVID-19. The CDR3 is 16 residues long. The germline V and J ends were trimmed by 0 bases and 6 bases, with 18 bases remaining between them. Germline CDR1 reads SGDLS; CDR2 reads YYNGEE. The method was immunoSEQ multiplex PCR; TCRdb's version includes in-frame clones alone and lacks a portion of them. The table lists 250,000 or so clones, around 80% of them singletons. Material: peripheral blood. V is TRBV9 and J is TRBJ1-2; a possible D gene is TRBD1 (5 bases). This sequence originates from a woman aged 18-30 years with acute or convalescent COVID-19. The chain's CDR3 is CASSVALLSRVDGYTF. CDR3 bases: TGTGCCAGCAGCGTAGCTCTATTGAGCAGGGTGGATGGCTACACCTTC.